Below, one TCR beta chain is given with its context. This clonotype was seen a few times. The antigen it binds to is not known. There are no base qualities to consult, and no much larger clone falls within one base. The meaning of the sample's time point label: sample taken at primary tumor resection. Whole RNA extracted from tumor and nontumor lung tissue, or from cryopreserved PBMC samples, was used for TCR sequencing without cell sorting. The donors were approximately 70 patients from the lung TRACERx cohort who had early-stage, untreated non-small cell lung cancer. Only patients for whom sufficient RNA was available from at least two tumor regions were selected for TCR sequencing. The data were obtained in a study of spatial heterogeneity in lung cancer (dated by TCRdb to the late 2010s). A note on the overall study: Beta-chain transcripts were consistently detected in greater numbers than alpha-chain transcripts, which likely reflects a higher abundance of beta-chain transcripts. In the raw uncorrected reads, each unique combination of TCR and UMI appeared more than ten times on average. Both alpha and beta chains were TCR-sequenced in samples taken at surgery, namely 220 tumor regions, around 70 matched nontumor lung samples and roughly 56 PBMC samples. In non-small cell lung cancer, the study made a quantitative comparison of TCR alpha and beta repertoires among multiple tumor regions, matched nontumor lung and blood. Nonsynonymous mutation counts, determined by whole-exome sequencing of tumor tissue, were related to TCR repertoire features. What the research found in general, with its limitations: Confirming at a functional level the hypothesis that regional TCRs recognize regional mutations was considered to require additional single-cell paired TCR alpha and beta sequencing. Ubiquitous expanded tumor TCRs were found in blood more often at tumor resection than at routine follow-up.

Library preparation employed 5' RACE. Sequencing was carried out with a NextSeq 500. In the TCR library protocol, a unique molecular identifier was attached to each TCR cDNA molecule so that PCR and sequencing errors could be corrected. In the authors' own workflow: Decombinator tools were used for TCR identification, UMI-based error correction and CDR3 extraction. TCRs above a frequency of 2 per 1,000, corresponding to the top 1% of the tumor frequency distribution, were defined as expanded. Renyi diversity was calculated using the R vegan package after each repertoire was subsampled 100 times to 5,000 TCRs. CDR3 similarity networks were built from amino acid triplet string-kernel similarity, connecting CDR3s with pairwise similarity above 0.82. TCRdb trimmed public reads at Q25 via fastp, called clones via MiXCR and kept in-frame beta chains. Every distinct CDR3 protein forms one entry, paired with its most common genes and DNA. The V and J calls were not made by the authors but by TCRdb's processing. This sample holds around 74,000 distinct CDR3 sequences; 13% were observed only once. The ten biggest clones cover 7.2% of the sample.

The germline V and J ends show losses of 5 bases and 4 bases respectively, and no gene match explains 13 bases of the junction. CDR1 and CDR2, per the germline V gene, are SGHVS and FNYEAQ. The CDR3, from cysteine to phenylalanine, totals 19 residues. Of all the DNA, just the CDR3 is kept, 57 bases in frame from base 1. This chain joins TRBV7-6 to TRBJ2-1; the central 14 bases match TRBD2. The sample was PBMCs, taken at surgery. This TCR came from a male donor with early-stage non-small cell lung cancer. The nucleotide sequence reads TGTGCCAGCAGCCCGATGGGACTAGCGGGAGAAGTGACTTACAATGAGCAGTTCTTC. Its protein product is CASSPMGLAGEVTYNEQFF.